A single sample gave rise to the 10 T cell receptor beta chains below, sequenced in a study of TIL therapy for anti-PD-1-resistant metastatic lung cancer. Time point noted: pre-treatment sample, taken before nivolumab and TIL therapy. This was the immunoSEQ v3 assay. Clones were sequenced by immunoSEQ multiplex PCR, and TCRdb holds only the in-frame ones, with some missing. This table holds approximately 60,000 clones, around 70% found once. The source material was blood, sampled at baseline. These receptors all stem from a person aged 30 to 80 with non-small cell lung cancer.

The chain combines TRBV19 with TRBJ2-1; TRBD2 matches at 7 bases. J lost 5 bases, V lost 7 bases, and 20 bases had no gene match. This CDR3 comprises 18 residues. The germline gives CDR1 LNHDA, CDR2 SQIVND (reference sequence). CDR3 nucleotides: TGTGCCAGTACCCCGAGGCTAGCGGTTCCCGGAAAGCACAATGAGCAGTTCTTC. This translates into CASTPRLAVPGKHNEQFF. Drawing the rest from reference TRBV19 and TRBJ2-1, the complete variable domain is DGGITQSPKYLFRKEGQNVTLSCEQNLNHDAMYWYRQDPGQGLRLIYYSQIVNDFQKGDIAEGYSVSREKKESFPLTVTSAQKNPTAFYLCASTPRLAVPGKHNEQFFGPGTRLTVL.

This clone was seen once. The sample holds other DNA sequences that translate to the same CDR3. The chain uses TRBV19 and TRBJ2-7, with TRBD1 identical over 9 bases. V was clipped by 5 bases and J by 5 bases; unmatched bases: 4. The CDR3 contains 13 residues. Germline V gives CDR1 LNHDA, CDR2 SQIVND (reference sequence). CDR3 loop: CASSLGQGNEQYF. CDR3 nucleotide sequence: TGTGCCAGTAGTCTGGGACAGGGTAACGAGCAGTACTTC. The complete variable domain, with remaining parts taken from reference TRBV19 and TRBJ2-7, reads DGGITQSPKYLFRKEGQNVTLSCEQNLNHDAMYWYRQDPGQGLRLIYYSQIVNDFQKGDIAEGYSVSREKKESFPLTVTSAQKNPTAFYLCASSLGQGNEQYFGPGTRLTVT.

This rearrangement joins TRBV19 to TRBJ1-4, with D unclear. Per germline, CDR1 LNHDA and CDR2 SQIVND (reference sequence). The CDR3 runs to 14 residues. The ends were cut back, 3 bases at V and 1 base at J, with 6 bases in the middle. Written as DNA, the CDR3 is TGTGCCAGTAGTATGGGCGGAACTAATGAAAAACTGTTTTTT. Protein sequence: CASSMGGTNEKLFF.

The rearrangement joins TRBV2 to TRBJ2-5; no clear D. CDR1 is SNHLY and CDR2 is FYNNEI in the germline V gene. This CDR3 has 10 amino acids. Trimming shortened V by 8 bases and J by 5 bases, and 6 bases separated the two germline ends. CDR3 nucleotide sequence: TGTGCCAGCGGGCGGGAGACCCAGTACTTC. It encodes CASGRETQYF.

The chain has TRBV29-1 and TRBJ2-3; D uncertain. Between the trimmed V and J ends, which lost 0 bases and 2 bases, there was a span of 12 bases. This CDR3 is built from 15 residues. The V gene's germline CDR1 is SQVTM and CDR2 ANQGSEA. CDR3 sequence (DNA): TGCAGCGTTGAAGATTCGGCCCTACCCACAGATACGCAGTATTTT. As protein: CSVEDSALPTDTQYF.

This clone was seen a single time. The junction departs from the called germline gene at one end, perhaps through a read error. V gene TRBV27 combines with J gene TRBJ2-7; 8 bases map to TRBD2. Per the germline V gene, CDR1 is MNHEY and CDR2 is SMNVEV (reference sequence). The CDR3 extends over 15 amino acids. CDR3 in DNA: TGTGCGAGCAGAGGCGGCCCGGGGGGGCCAAACGAGCAGTACTTC. This sequence encodes CASRGGPGGPNEQYF.

The chain couples TRBV29-1 to TRBJ2-3; D possibly corresponds to TRBD2 (6 bases). The germline V and J ends were trimmed by 7 bases and 3 bases, with 17 bases remaining between them. This CDR3 spans 14 amino acids. CDR1 and CDR2 (germline): SQVTM, ANQGSEA. CDR3 bases: TGCAGCGCTCCCCGGTCGGCGGGGACAGATACGCAGTATTTT. It specifies CSAPRSAGTDTQYF.

The J gene is TRBJ2-1, the V gene TRBV7-2, with D tentatively TRBD2 (5 bases). Per germline, CDR1 SGHTA and CDR2 FQGNSA. The CDR3 sequence is 15 residues long. The V end was cut by 1 base, the J end by 7 bases, with 14 bases between. CDR3 in amino acids: CASSLGAAPRNEQFF. CDR3 coding DNA: TGTGCCAGCAGCTTAGGAGCGGCCCCTAGGAATGAGCAGTTCTTC. Looking up the rest from reference TRBV7-2 and TRBJ2-1 gives the full variable domain: GAGVSQSPSNKVTEKGKDVELRCDPISGHTALYWYRQSLGQGLEFLIYFQGNSAPDKSGLPSDRFSAERTGGSVSTLTIQRTQQEDSAVYLCASSLGAAPRNEQFFGPGTRLTVL.

This chain links TRBV5-1 with TRBJ1-1; 7 positions agree with TRBD1. The CDR3 extends over 15 amino acids. The ends lost 2 bases at V and 5 bases at J; junction bases unmatched: 9. Germline V lookup: CDR1 SGHRS, CDR2 YFSETQ. The CDR3 loop is CASSLQVTGETEAFF. The CDR3 DNA sequence: TGCGCCAGCAGCTTACAGGTCACAGGGGAGACTGAAGCTTTCTTT.

The chain links TRBV2 to TRBJ2-3, with 9 bases fitting TRBD1. This CDR3 is built from 15 residues. The V and J ends lost 4 bases and 5 bases, in that order; junction bases with no gene match: 7. CDR1 is SNHLY, CDR2 FYNNEI, per germline. CDR3 residues: CASSGGTGRGDTQYF. Written as DNA, the CDR3 is TGTGCCAGCAGTGGGGGGACAGGGAGGGGAGATACGCAGTATTTT.